The T cell receptor beta chain described here comes from a study of shared clonotypes between healthy human individuals. Study outcomes and limitations: Donors were few, which limited the genetic and exposure-history diversity represented.

Healthy and HIV-negative, the adult donors had no recent acute infections or vaccinations. Every contributor of samples was a Caucasian grown-up residing in Nashville, Tennessee. The unsorted samples had 100 million or so PBMCs used for genomic DNA. With regard to this clone: Its target is unknown.

Method: immunoSEQ multiplex PCR; TCRdb's copy keeps in-frame clones and lacks some. The sample has approximately 470,000 clones, almost 80% seen once. The trim removed 5 bases at V and 6 bases at J, leaving 8 bases unmatched. The CDR3 is made up of 14 amino acids. Germline-derived CDR1 and CDR2 are SGHTA and FQGTGA. This chain joins TRBV7-3 and TRBJ2-3, with 7 bases matching TRBD2. The sample consisted of PBMCs. The TCR was taken from a woman aged 40 to 49 in good health. Some clones in this sample may be carry-over from other donors' samples. Written as DNA, the CDR3 is TGTGCCAGCAGCCCCAACATGGGGGGGGATACGCAGTATTTT. This translates into CASSPNMGGDTQYF. The full variable domain, its missing parts supplied by reference TRBV7-3 and TRBJ2-3, is GAGVSQTPSNKVTEKGKYVELRCDPISGHTALYWYRQSLGQGPEFLIYFQGTGAADDSGLPNDRFFAVRPEGSVSTLKIQRTERGDSAVYLCASSPNMGGDTQYFGPGTRLTVL.